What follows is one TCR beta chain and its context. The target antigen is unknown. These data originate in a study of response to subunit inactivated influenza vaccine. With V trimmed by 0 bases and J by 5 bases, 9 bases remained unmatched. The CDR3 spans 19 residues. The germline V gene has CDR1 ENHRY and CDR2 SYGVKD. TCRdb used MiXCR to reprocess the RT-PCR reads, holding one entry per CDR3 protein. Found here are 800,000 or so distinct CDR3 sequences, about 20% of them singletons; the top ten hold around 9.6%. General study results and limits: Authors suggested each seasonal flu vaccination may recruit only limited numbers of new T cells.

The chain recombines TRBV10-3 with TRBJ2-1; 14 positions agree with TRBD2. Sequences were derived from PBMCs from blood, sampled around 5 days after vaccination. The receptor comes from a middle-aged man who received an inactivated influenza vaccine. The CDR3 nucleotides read TGTGCCATCAGTGAGTCGAGAGGGAAGACTAGCGGGAGGGACAATGAGCAGTTCTTC. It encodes CAISESRGKTSGRDNEQFF.